This TCR beta chain is from a study of OX40 agonist ivuxolimab in advanced cancers. Study at large: Anti-PD-1, anti-PD-L1 or anti-CTLA-4 therapy given earlier was allowed, and approximately 43% had some.

General study findings and limits: Undetermined was the antigen specificity of the expanded peripheral T cells. Low normalized T-cell clonal expansion also characterized some of the nonresponders. By week 6 at 0.1 to 3.0 mg/kg, blood CD4+ and CD8+ T cells had expanded clonally.

This clone was observed a few times. As yet, its antigen is unknown. TCRdb's copy holds only in-frame clones and misses some; the assay was immunoSEQ multiplex PCR. The data show tens of thousands of clones, 83% seen once. The material sequenced was CD4+ or CD8+ T cells sorted from blood, taken in a trial of the OX40 agonist ivuxolimab. The receptor was derived from an adult with an advanced solid tumor such as melanoma, head and neck, liver or kidney cancer.

CDR3 protein: CASSEAVGGTNQPQHF. As DNA, the CDR3 is TGTGCCAGCAGTGAAGCGGTCGGAGGCACCAATCAGCCCCAGCATTTT. The rearrangement joins TRBV6-1 to TRBJ1-5; no definite D call. The CDR3 contains 16 residues. With 0 bases removed from V and 3 bases from J, the gap between germline ends came to 12 bases. Per germline, CDR1 MNHNS and CDR2 SASEGT.